This TCR beta chain was sequenced during a study of early T cells in non-severe SARS-CoV-2 infection. This clonotype came up a few times. After removal of 3 bases from V and 3 bases from J, the junction contained 4 bases not matched to a gene. In germline, CDR1 is SGHVS, CDR2 FNYEAQ. CDR3 length: 14 amino acids. One entry per CDR3 protein, called by TCRdb with MiXCR from the 5' RACE reads. The repertoire consists of nearly 90,000 distinct CDR3 sequences, with 13% to 15% occurring once and the leading ten covering roughly 7.2%. The chain uses TRBV7-6 and TRBJ2-5; 7 nucleotides match TRBD2. The TCR sequence derives from an adult who was a healthcare worker with PCR-confirmed SARS-CoV-2 infection or an uninfected control (not recorded which). Sequenced: whole blood. CDR3: CASSLGGMEETQYF. CDR3 bases: TGTGCCAGCAGCTTGGGAGGGATGGAAGAGACCCAGTACTTC. Looking up the rest from reference TRBV7-6 and TRBJ2-5 gives the full variable domain: GAGVSQSPRYKVTKRGQDVALRCDPISGHVSLYWYRQALGQGPEFLTYFNYEAQQDKSGLPNDRFSAERPEGSISTLTIQRTEQRDSAMYRCASSLGGMEETQYFGPGTRLLVL.